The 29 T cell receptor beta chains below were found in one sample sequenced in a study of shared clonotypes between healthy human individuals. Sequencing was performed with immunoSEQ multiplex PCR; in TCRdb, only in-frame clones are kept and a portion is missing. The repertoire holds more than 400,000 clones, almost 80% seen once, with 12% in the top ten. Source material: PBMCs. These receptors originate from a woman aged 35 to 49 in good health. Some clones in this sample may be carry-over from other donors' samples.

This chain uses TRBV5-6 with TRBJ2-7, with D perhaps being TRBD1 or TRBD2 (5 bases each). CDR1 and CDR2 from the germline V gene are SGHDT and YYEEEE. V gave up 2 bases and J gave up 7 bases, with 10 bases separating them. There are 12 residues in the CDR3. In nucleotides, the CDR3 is TGTGCCAGCAGCTTTGGGACCGGTGAGCAGTACTTC. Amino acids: CASSFGTGEQYF.

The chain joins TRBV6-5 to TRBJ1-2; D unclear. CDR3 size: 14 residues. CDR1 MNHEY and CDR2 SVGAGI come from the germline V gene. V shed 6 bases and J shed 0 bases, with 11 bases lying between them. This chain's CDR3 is CASSLRPANYGYTF. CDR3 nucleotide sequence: TGTGCCAGCAGCCTCCGACCAGCTAACTATGGCTACACCTTC.

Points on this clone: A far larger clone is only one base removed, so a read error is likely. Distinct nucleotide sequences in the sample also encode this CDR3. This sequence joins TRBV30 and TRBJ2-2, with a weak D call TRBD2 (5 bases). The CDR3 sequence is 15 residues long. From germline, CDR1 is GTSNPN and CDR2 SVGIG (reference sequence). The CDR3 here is CAWSTSRVSAGELFF. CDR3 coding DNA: TGTGCCTGGAGTACCTCACGCGTTAGCGCCGGGGAGCTGTTCTTT.

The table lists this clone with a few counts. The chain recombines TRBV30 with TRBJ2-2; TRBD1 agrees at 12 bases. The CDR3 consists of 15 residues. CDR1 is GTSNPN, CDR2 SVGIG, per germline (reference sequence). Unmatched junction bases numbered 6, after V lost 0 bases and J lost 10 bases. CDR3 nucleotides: TGTGCCTGGAGTGTTGGGACAGGGGGCGCGGAGGAGCTGTTTTTT. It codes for CAWSVGTGGAEELFF.

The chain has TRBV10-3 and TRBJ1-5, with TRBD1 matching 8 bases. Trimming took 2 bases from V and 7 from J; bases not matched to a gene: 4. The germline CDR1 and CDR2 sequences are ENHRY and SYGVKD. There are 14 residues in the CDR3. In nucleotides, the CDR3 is TGTGCCATCAGTGAGCAGGGGGCGGGGCAGCCCCAGCATTTT. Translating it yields CAISEQGAGQPQHF.

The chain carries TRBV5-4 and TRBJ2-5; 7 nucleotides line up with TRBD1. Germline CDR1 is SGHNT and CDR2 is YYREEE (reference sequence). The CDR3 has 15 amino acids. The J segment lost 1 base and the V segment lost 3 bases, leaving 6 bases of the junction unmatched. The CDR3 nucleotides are TGTGCCAGCAGCTCGACAGGGTTAGGCCAAGAGACCCAGTACTTC. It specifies CASSSTGLGQETQYF.

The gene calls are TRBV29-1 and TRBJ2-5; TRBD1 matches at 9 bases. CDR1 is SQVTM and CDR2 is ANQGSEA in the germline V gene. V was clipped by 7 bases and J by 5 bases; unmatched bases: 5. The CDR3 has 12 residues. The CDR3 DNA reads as TGCAGCGGGGGACAGGGTGGCGAGACCCAGTACTTC. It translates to CSGGQGGETQYF.

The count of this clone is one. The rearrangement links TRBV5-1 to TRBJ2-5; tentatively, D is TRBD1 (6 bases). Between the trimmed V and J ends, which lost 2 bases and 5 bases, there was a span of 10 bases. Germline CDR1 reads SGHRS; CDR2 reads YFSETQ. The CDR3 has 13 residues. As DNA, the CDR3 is TGCGCCAGCAGCTTTCACAGGGAGGAGACCCAGTACTTC. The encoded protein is CASSFHREETQYF.

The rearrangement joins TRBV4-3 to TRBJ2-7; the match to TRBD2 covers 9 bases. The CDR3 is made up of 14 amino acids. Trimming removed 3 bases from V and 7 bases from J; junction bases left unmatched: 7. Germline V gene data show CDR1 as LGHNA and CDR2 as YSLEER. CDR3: CASSQALLAGEQYF. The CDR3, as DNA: TGCGCCAGCAGCCAGGCCTTACTAGCGGGTGAGCAGTACTTC.

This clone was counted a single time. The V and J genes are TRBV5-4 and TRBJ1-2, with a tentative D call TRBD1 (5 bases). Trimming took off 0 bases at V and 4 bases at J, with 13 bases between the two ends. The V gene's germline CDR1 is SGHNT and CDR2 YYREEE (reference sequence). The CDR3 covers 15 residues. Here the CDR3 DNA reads TGTGCCAGCAGCTTGGGTCAGGGAGGAAGCTATGGCTACACCTTC. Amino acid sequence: CASSLGQGGSYGYTF.

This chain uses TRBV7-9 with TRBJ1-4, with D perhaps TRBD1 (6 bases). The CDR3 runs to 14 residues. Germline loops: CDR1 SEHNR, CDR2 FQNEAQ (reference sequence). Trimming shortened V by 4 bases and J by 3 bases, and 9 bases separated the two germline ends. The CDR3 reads CASSSTGANEKLFF. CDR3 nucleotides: TGTGCCAGCAGCTCGACAGGCGCTAATGAAAAACTGTTTTTT.

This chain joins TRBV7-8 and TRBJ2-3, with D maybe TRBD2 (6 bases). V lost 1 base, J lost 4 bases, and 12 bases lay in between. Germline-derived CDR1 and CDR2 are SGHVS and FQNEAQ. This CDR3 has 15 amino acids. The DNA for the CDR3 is TGTGCCAGCAGCTTAGTTTGGGGGGTCTCAGATACGCAGTATTTT. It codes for CASSLVWGVSDTQYF.

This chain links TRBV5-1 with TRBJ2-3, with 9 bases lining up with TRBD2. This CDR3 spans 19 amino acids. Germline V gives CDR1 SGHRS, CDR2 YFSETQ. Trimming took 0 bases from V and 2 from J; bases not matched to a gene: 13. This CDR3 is CASSLGLTPTSGNTDTQYF. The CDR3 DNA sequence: TGCGCCAGCAGCTTGGGACTCACCCCGACTAGCGGTAACACAGATACGCAGTATTTT.

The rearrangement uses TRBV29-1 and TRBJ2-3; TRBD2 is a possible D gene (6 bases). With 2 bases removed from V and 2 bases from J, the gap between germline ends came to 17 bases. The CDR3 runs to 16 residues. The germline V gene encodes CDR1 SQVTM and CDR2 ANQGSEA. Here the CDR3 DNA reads TGCAGCGTTGAATCCCAGGGTAGCGGCTACACAGATACGCAGTATTTT. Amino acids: CSVESQGSGYTDTQYF.

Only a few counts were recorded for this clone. CDR3 nucleotides: TGCAGCGTACCCCACAGGGGGAGTATGAACACTGAAGCTTTCTTT. Its translation is CSVPHRGSMNTEAFF. This chain joins TRBV29-1 and TRBJ1-1; 8 bases line up with TRBD1. After removal of 6 bases from V and 0 bases from J, the junction contained 9 bases not matched to a gene. The CDR3 runs 15 residues. Germline V gene lookup returns CDR1 SQVTM and CDR2 ANQGSEA.

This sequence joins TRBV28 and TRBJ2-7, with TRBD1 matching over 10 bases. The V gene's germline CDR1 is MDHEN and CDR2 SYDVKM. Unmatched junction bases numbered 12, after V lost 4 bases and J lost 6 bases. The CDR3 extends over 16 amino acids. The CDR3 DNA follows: TGTGCCAGCAGTTACCCCCGGGACAGGGGAGGGCGCGAGCAGTACTTC. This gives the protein CASSYPRDRGGREQYF.

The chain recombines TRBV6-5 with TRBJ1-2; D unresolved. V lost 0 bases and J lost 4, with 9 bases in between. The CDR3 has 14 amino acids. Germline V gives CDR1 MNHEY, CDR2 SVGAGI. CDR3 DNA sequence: TGTGCCAGCAGTTACTCGCCGGTTACCTATGGCTACACCTTC. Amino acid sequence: CASSYSPVTYGYTF.

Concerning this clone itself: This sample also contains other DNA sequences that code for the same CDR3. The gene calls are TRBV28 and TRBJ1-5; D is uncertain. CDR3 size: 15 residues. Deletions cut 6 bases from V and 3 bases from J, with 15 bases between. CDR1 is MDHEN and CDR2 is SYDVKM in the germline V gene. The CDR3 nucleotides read TGTGCCAGCAGCCGACCCCCAGGTAACAATCAGCCCCAGCATTTT. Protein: CASSRPPGNNQPQHF.

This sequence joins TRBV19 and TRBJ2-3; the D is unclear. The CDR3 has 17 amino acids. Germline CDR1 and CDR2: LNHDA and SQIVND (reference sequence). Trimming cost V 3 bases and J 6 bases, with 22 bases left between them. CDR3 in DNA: TGTGCCAGTAGTATGGGGTCGGCGACTGGCCTGTCCGATACGCAGTATTTT. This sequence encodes CASSMGSATGLSDTQYF.

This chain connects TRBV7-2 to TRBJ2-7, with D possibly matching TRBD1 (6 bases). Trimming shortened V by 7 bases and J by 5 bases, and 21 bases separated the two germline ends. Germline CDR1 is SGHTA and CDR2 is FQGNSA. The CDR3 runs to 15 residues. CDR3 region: CASMSRTARADEQYF. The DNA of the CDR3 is TGTGCCAGCATGTCGAGGACAGCCAGGGCTGACGAGCAGTACTTC.

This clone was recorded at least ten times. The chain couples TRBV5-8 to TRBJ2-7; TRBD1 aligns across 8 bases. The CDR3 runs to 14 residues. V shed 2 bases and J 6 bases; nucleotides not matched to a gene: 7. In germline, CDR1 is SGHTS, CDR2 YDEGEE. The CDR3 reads CASSFQGALFEQYF. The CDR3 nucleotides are TGTGCCAGCAGCTTCCAGGGGGCGTTATTCGAGCAGTACTTC.

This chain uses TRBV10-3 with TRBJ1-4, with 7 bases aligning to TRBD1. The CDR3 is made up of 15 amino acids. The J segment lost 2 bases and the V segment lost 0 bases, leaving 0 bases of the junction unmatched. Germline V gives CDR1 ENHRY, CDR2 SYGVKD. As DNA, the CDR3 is TGTGCCATCAGTGAGTCGGGACAGACTAATGAAAAACTGTTTTTT. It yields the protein CAISESGQTNEKLFF.

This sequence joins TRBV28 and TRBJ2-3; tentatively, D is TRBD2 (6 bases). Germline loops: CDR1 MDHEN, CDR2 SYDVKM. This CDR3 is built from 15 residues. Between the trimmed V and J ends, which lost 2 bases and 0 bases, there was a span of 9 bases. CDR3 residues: CASSLAGSSTDTQYF. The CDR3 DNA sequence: TGTGCCAGCAGTTTAGCGGGGTCTAGCACAGATACGCAGTATTTT. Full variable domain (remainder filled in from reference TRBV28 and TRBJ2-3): DVKVTQSSRYLVKRTGEKVFLECVQDMDHENMFWYRQDPGLGLRLIYFSYDVKMKEKGDIPEGYSVSREKKERFSLILESASTNQTSMYLCASSLAGSSTDTQYFGPGTRLTVL.

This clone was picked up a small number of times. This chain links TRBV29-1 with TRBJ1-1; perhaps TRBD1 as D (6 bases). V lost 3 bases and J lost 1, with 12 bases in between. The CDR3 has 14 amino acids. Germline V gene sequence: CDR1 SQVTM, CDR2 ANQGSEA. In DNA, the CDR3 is TGCAGCGTTGAGAAGGACAGTACGAACACTGAAGCTTTCTTT. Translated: CSVEKDSTNTEAFF.

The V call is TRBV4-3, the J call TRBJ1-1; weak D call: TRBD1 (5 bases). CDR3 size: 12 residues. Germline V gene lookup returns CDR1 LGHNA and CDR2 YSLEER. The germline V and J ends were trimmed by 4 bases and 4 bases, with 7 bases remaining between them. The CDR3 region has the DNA TGCGCCAGCAGCCTAAGGGGCACTGAAGCTTTCTTT. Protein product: CASSLRGTEAFF.

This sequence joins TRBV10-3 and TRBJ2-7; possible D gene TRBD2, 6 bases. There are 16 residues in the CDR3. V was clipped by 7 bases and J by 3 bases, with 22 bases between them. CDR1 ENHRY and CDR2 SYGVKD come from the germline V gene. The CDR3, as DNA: TGTGCCATCACCCCCGGAGGAGGTAGCGGAAGCTACGAGCAGTACTTC. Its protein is CAITPGGGSGSYEQYF.

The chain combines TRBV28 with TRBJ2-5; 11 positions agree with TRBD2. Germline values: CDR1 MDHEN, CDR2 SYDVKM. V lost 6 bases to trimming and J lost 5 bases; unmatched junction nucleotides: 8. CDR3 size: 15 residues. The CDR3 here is CASSTLAGGGETQYF. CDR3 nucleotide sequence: TGTGCCAGCAGCACGCTAGCGGGAGGTGGGGAGACCCAGTACTTC. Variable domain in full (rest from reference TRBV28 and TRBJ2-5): DVKVTQSSRYLVKRTGEKVFLECVQDMDHENMFWYRQDPGLGLRLIYFSYDVKMKEKGDIPEGYSVSREKKERFSLILESASTNQTSMYLCASSTLAGGGETQYFGPGTRLLVL.

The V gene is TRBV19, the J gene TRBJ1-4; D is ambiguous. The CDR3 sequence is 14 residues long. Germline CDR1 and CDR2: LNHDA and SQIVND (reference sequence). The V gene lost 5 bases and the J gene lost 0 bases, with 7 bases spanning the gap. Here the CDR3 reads CASSVGATNEKLFF. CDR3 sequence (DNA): TGTGCCAGTAGTGTGGGTGCAACTAATGAAAAACTGTTTTTT.

CDR3 bases: TGTGCCAGCAGTTGGCCGGGAGGGCCGGACAATGAGCAGTTCTTC. Residues: CASSWPGGPDNEQFF. V usage is TRBV27 and J usage is TRBJ2-1; 8 bases are a match to TRBD2. This CDR3 spans 15 amino acids. The ends lost 4 bases at V and 5 bases at J; junction bases unmatched: 7. The germline gives CDR1 MNHEY, CDR2 SMNVEV (reference sequence).